Listed here are 13 T cell receptor beta chains from one sample, sequenced in a study of blood T cell repertoires in COVID-19. The table came from immunoSEQ multiplex PCR; TCRdb's copy has only in-frame clones and leaves some out. This repertoire shows 340,000 or so clones, 65% to 85% found once; its top ten account for 2.5% to 3.5%. The material sequenced was peripheral blood. The receptor set was obtained from a man aged 30 to 39 with active or convalescent COVID-19.

This chain links TRBV24-1 with TRBJ1-5; tentative D call: TRBD1 (5 bases). Germline assignment: CDR1 KGHDR and CDR2 SFDVKD. Trimming shortened V by 9 bases and J by 5 bases, and 13 bases separated the two germline ends. CDR3 length: 13 amino acids. CDR3 region: CATSAGGDQPQHF. For the CDR3, the DNA is TGTGCCACCTCCGCGGGGGGGGATCAGCCCCAGCATTTT.

This chain joins TRBV6-6 and TRBJ1-4; the match to TRBD1 covers 9 bases. This CDR3 contains 15 residues. From germline, CDR1 is MNHNY and CDR2 SVGAGI (reference sequence). Germline trimming cut 0 bases from V and 7 bases from J; bases unmatched to any gene: 3. CDR3 sequence: CASSYSTGGLEKLFF. The CDR3 DNA reads TGTGCCAGCAGTTACTCGACAGGGGGGCTTGAAAAACTGTTTTTT.

This chain connects TRBV10-1 to TRBJ1-3; no clear D. This CDR3 has 15 residues. Germline V gene data show CDR1 as WNHNN and CDR2 as SYGVQD (reference sequence). V lost 7 bases to trimming and J lost 0 bases, with 13 bases between them. The CDR3 is CASNPVQYSGNTIYF. The CDR3 DNA reads TGCGCCAGCAACCCCGTACAATACTCTGGAAACACCATATATTTT.

This chain connects TRBV7-2 to TRBJ1-2; possibly TRBD1 for D (5 bases). Germline V gene data show CDR1 as SGHTA and CDR2 as FQGNSA. The CDR3 consists of 14 residues. With 3 bases removed from V and 8 bases from J, the gap between germline ends came to 16 bases. This CDR3 is CASSFLRQPSGYTF. In nucleotides, the CDR3 is TGTGCCAGCAGCTTCCTGAGACAGCCCTCGGGCTACACCTTC.

The CDR3 DNA reads as TGTGCCAGCAGCCAGGACAGGGGGCGTGAAAAACTGTTTTTT. Translating it yields CASSQDRGREKLFF. This sequence joins TRBV6-5 and TRBJ1-4, with 11 bases aligning to TRBD1. V shed 6 bases and J 7 bases; nucleotides not matched to a gene: 4. CDR3 length: 14 residues. Germline V gene sequence: CDR1 MNHEY, CDR2 SVGAGI.

The genes are TRBV3-1 (or the pseudogene TRBV3-2) and TRBJ1-2; D is possibly TRBD1 (6 bases). CDR3 length: 21 amino acids. Germline CDR1 and CDR2: LGHDT and YNNKEL (reference sequence). V was cut by 0 bases and J by 7 bases, with 33 bases left in between. This CDR3 reads CASSQDVAAGASSMGSRGYTF. The CDR3 DNA is TGTGCCAGCAGCCAAGATGTGGCCGCGGGGGCGAGTAGTATGGGTTCACGTGGCTACACCTTC.

This chain joins TRBV4-3 and TRBJ1-1; weak D call: TRBD1 (5 bases). Trimming took off 4 bases at V and 1 base at J, with 13 bases between the two ends. Germline V gene data show CDR1 as LGHNA and CDR2 as YSLEER. The CDR3 has 15 residues. The CDR3 bases are TGCGCCAGCAGCCCCGACGGGGGATGGAACACTGAAGCTTTCTTT. The encoded protein is CASSPDGGWNTEAFF.

The chain employs TRBV28 and TRBJ1-1; tentative D call: TRBD1 (6 bases). Trimming pared 6 bases from V and 1 base from J, leaving 15 bases between. From germline, CDR1 is MDHEN and CDR2 SYDVKM. CDR3 length: 15 amino acids. CDR3 sequence: CASRKTGTRNTEAFF. In DNA form, the CDR3 reads TGTGCCAGCAGGAAAACCGGGACAAGGAACACTGAAGCTTTCTTT.

In this sample, this clone turned up once. The rearrangement uses TRBV5-1 and TRBJ1-4; possibly TRBD1 for D (6 bases). V lost 4 bases and J lost 8, with 15 bases in between. CDR1 and CDR2 from the germline V gene are SGHRS and YFSETQ. The CDR3 covers 14 residues. CDR3 bases: TGCGCCAGCAGCCCGGGGGGGGCGGAAGAAAAACTGTTTTTT. It is translated as CASSPGGAEEKLFF.

The chain recombines TRBV30 with TRBJ1-2; 10 bases are shared with TRBD1. CDR3 length: 14 residues. With 4 bases clipped from V and 7 bases from J, the junction kept 9 bases outside the gene matches. Germline V gene data show CDR1 as GTSNPN and CDR2 as SVGIG (reference sequence). In DNA form, the CDR3 reads TGTGCCTGGAATCCCGGGACAGGGGTTGGTGGCTACACCTTC. It translates to CAWNPGTGVGGYTF.

The chain has TRBV19 and TRBJ2-5; D is perhaps TRBD1 (5 bases). The CDR3 extends over 13 amino acids. Between the trimmed V and J ends, which lost 6 bases and 5 bases, there was a span of 13 bases. CDR1 and CDR2 from the germline V gene are LNHDA and SQIVND (reference sequence). CDR3 sequence reads: CASRAGSGETQYF. Here the CDR3 DNA reads TGTGCCAGTAGGGCAGGGTCTGGGGAGACCCAGTACTTC.

J is TRBJ1-1 and V is TRBV7-6; 9 nucleotides agree with TRBD1. Germline V gene data show CDR1 as SGHVS and CDR2 as FNYEAQ. CDR3 length: 14 residues. The junction had 7 bases not matched to a gene; V was cut back by 6 bases and J by 5 bases. The CDR3 DNA reads as TGTGCCAGCAGTCAGTCGACAGGGGGAACTGAAGCTTTCTTT. Translated: CASSQSTGGTEAFF.

The chain combines TRBV5-1 with TRBJ2-2, with D perhaps matching TRBD1 (8 bases). Trimming removed 4 bases from V and 0 bases from J, with 13 bases in between. In germline, CDR1 is SGHRS, CDR2 YFSETQ. This CDR3 has 16 amino acids. CDR3 bases: TGCGCCAGCAGCCTTACAGGGGGGGCGAACACCGGGGAGCTGTTTTTT. Protein product: CASSLTGGANTGELFF.